The subject of this entry is one T cell receptor (beta chain). This sample was taken from a study of blood T cell repertoires in COVID-19. Profiled with immunoSEQ multiplex PCR; TCRdb holds only in-frame clones, not every one. The sample has roughly 330,000 clones, more than 75% seen once. The CDR3 runs to 13 residues. Per the germline V gene, CDR1 is SGHRS and CDR2 is YFSETQ. V was cut by 4 bases and J by 3 bases, with 10 bases left in between. Recruitment covered 25 or so US areas and drew participants whose ages spanned roughly 18 to 100 years. Two negative PCRs, clearance, or symptom resolution had been documented for recovered Cohort 3 donors.

This receptor was obtained from a woman under 40 who had recovered from COVID-19. The sequenced sample was PBMCs or T cells enriched from blood (not recorded which). This sequence joins TRBV5-1 and TRBJ1-2, with D maybe TRBD1 (6 bases). In DNA, the CDR3 is TGCGCCAGCAGCCGAGGGGGGGACTATGGCTACACCTTC. Its protein is CASSRGGDYGYTF.